This record concerns one T cell receptor beta chain sequence. Germline V gene data show CDR1 as MNHEY and CDR2 as SMNVEV (reference sequence). Trimming removed 1 base at V and 1 base at J, with 7 bases between. The CDR3 length is 14 residues. Here immunoSEQ multiplex PCR was the method, and the copy in TCRdb shows in-frame clones only, minus some. This table holds around 190,000 clones, more than 75% found once. This sample is part of a study of blood T cell repertoires in COVID-19. The specimen sequenced was PBMCs or T cells enriched from blood (not recorded which). The origin of this receptor is a woman between 45 and 65 years old with acute COVID-19. This chain connects TRBV27 to TRBJ1-1; no clear D. CDR3 sequence reads: CASSLFPGNTEAFF. The CDR3 coding sequence is TGTGCCAGCAGTTTATTCCCAGGGAACACTGAAGCTTTCTTT.